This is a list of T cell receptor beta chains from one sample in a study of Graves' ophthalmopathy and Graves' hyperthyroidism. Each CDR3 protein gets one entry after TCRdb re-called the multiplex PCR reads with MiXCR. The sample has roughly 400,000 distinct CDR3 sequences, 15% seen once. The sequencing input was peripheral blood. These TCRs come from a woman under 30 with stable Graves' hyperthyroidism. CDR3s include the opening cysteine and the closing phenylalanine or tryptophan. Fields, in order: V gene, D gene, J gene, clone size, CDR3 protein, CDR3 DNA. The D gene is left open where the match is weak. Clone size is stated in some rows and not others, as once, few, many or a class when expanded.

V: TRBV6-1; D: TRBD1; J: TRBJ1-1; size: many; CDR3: CASSKRTGHSAFF; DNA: TGTGCCAGCAGCAAACGGACAGGCCACTCGGCTTTCTTT
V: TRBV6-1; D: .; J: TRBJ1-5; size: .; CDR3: CASSERQSAESNQPQHF; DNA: TGTGCCAGCAGTGAACGGCAGTCCGCCGAAAGCAATCAGCCCCAGCATTTT
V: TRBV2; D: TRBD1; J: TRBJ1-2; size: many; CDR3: CASSEYGTGRYGYTF; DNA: TGTGCCAGCAGTGAGTACGGGACAGGACGCTATGGCTACACCTTC
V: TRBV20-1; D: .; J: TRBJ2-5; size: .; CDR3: CSARDLVRQETQYF; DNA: TGCAGTGCTAGAGATCTGGTTCGTCAAGAGACCCAGTACTTC
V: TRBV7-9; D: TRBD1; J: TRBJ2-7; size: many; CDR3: CASSFTGTGGEQYF; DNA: TGTGCCAGCAGCTTCACCGGGACAGGGGGCGAGCAGTACTTC
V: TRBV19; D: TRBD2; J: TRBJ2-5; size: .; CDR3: CASSIGLAGGPAETQYF; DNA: TGTGCCAGTAGTATAGGACTAGCGGGGGGGCCGGCGGAGACCCAGTACTTC
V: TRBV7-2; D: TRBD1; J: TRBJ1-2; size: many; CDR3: CASSPGQGMGYGYTF; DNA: TGTGCCAGCAGCCCAGGACAGGGAATGGGGTATGGCTACACCTTC
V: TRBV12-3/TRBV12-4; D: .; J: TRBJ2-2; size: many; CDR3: CASSSHNTGELFF; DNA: TGTGCCAGCAGTTCGCACAACACCGGGGAGCTGTTTTTT
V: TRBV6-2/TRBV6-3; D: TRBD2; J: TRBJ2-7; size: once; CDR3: CASSPAVSGGSHFLYGQYF; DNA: TGTGCCAGCAGCCCCGCCGTGAGCGGGGGCTCCCACTTCCTCTACGGGCAGTACTTC
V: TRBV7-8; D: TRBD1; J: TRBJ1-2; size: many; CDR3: CASSSDWDRADGYTF; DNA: TGTGCCAGCAGCTCCGACTGGGACAGGGCGGATGGCTACACCTTC
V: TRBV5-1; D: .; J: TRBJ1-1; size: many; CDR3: CASSLEPKAEAFF; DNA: TGCGCCAGCAGCTTGGAGCCGAAAGCTGAAGCTTTCTTT
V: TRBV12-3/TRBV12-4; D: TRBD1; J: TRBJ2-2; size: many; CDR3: CASSLTGVNTGELFF; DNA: TGTGCCAGCAGTCTAACAGGGGTCAACACCGGGGAGCTGTTTTTT
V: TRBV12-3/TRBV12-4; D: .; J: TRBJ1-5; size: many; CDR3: CASSFGGYSHQPQHF; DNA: TGTGCCAGCAGTTTTGGAGGATATAGCCATCAGCCCCAGCATTTT
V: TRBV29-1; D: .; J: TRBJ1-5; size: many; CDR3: CSVGGGFGQPQHF; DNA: TGCAGCGTGGGGGGAGGGTTTGGTCAGCCCCAGCATTTT
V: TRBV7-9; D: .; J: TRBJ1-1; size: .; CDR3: CASSLMEGLNTEAFF; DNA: TGTGCCAGCAGCTTAATGGAGGGTTTAAACACTGAAGCTTTCTTT
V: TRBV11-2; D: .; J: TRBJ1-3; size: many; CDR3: CASSPRQSRLSGNTIYF; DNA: TGTGCCAGCAGCCCCCGACAGTCAAGGCTCTCTGGAAACACCATATATTTT
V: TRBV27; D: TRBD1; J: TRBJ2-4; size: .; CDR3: CASSADREENIQYF; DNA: TGTGCCAGCAGTGCCGACAGGGAAGAAAACATTCAGTACTTC
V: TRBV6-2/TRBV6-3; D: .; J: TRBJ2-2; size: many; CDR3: CASRVVGELFF; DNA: TGTGCCAGCAGAGTGGTTGGGGAGCTGTTTTTT
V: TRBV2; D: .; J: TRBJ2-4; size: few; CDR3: CASSEVALAKNIQYF; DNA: TGTGCCAGCAGTGAAGTAGCTTTAGCCAAAAACATTCAGTACTTC
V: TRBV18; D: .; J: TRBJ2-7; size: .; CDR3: CASSHPTPGLSSYEQYF; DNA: TGTGCCAGCTCACATCCGACTCCGGGGCTCTCCTCCTACGAGCAGTACTTC
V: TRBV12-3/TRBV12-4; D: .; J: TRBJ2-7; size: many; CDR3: CASSFSPGGSYEQYF; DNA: TGTGCCAGCAGTTTTAGCCCGGGTGGCTCCTACGAGCAGTACTTC
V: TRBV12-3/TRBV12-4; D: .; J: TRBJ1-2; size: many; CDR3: CASSGIRRGYTF; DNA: TGTGCCAGCAGTGGGATCCGGAGGGGCTACACCTTC
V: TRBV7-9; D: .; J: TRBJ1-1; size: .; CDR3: CASSVQVTEAFF; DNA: TGTGCCAGCAGCGTCCAGGTCACTGAAGCTTTCTTT
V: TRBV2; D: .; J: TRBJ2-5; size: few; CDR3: CASSEGGSAETQYF; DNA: TGTGCCAGCAGTGAGGGAGGCTCGGCGGAGACCCAGTACTTC
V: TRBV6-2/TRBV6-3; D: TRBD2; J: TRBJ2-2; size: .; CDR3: CASSASLAGATGELFF; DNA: TGTGCCAGCAGTGCCTCACTAGCGGGGGCCACCGGGGAGCTGTTTTTT
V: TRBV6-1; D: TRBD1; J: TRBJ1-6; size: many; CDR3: CASSGGQGVNSPLHF; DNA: TGTGCCAGCAGTGGGGGACAGGGGGTGAATTCACCCCTCCACTTT
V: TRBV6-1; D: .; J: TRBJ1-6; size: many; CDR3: CASSVTRGARGNSPLHF; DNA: TGTGCCAGCAGTGTAACCCGTGGGGCGCGAGGGAATTCACCCCTCCACTTT
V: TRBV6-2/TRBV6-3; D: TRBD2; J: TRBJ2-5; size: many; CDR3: CASSSGTSGGARETQYF; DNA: TGTGCCAGCAGTTCCGGGACTAGCGGGGGGGCCCGGGAGACCCAGTACTTC
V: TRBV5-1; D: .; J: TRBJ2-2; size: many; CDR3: CASSRGKNTGELFF; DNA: TGCGCCAGCAGCCGCGGGAAGAACACCGGGGAGCTGTTTTTT
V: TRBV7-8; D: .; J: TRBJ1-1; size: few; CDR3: CASSPPYQVGTEAFF; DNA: TGTGCCAGCAGCCCCCCGTACCAGGTCGGGACTGAAGCTTTCTTT
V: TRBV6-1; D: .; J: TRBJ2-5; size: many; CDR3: CASTTTVQETQYF; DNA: TGTGCCAGCACCACGACAGTACAAGAGACCCAGTACTTC
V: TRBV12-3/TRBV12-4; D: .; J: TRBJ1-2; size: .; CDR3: CASTWGTPSGYTF; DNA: TGTGCCAGCACCTGGGGGACACCTTCCGGCTACACCTTC
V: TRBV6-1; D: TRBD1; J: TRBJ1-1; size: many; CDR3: CASSDRVAMNTEAFF; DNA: TGTGCCAGCAGCGACAGGGTGGCAATGAACACTGAAGCTTTCTTT
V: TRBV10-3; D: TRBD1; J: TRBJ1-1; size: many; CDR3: CAITRTGGTEAFF; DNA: TGTGCCATCACCAGGACAGGGGGGACTGAAGCTTTCTTT
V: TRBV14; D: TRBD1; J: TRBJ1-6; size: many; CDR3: CASSRDRGDSPLHF; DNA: TGTGCCAGCAGCCGAGACAGGGGGGATTCACCCCTCCACTTT
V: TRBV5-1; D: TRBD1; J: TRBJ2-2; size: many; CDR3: CASSRTGANTGELFF; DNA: TGCGCCAGCAGCCGGACAGGGGCGAACACCGGGGAGCTGTTTTTT
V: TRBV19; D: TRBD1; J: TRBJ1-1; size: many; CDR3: CASRQGGAEAFF; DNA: TGTGCCAGTAGGCAGGGGGGCGCTGAAGCTTTCTTT
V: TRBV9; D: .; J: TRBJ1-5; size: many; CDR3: CASSVEGGANQPQHF; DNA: TGTGCCAGCAGCGTAGAAGGAGGGGCCAATCAGCCCCAGCATTTT
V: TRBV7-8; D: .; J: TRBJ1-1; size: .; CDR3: CASSPVGTMNTEAFF; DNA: TGTGCCAGCAGCCCCGTCGGGACAATGAACACTGAAGCTTTCTTT
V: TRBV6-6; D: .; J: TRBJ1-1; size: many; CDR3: CASSSNGPLTGLSNTEAFF; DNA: TGTGCCAGCAGTTCGAACGGACCCCTTACAGGGTTGTCCAACACTGAAGCTTTCTTT